A single sample gave rise to the 22 T cell receptor beta chains below, sequenced in a study of neoadjuvant anti-PD-1 for oral cavity cancer. The time point was: after neoadjuvant nivolumab, at surgical resection. Produced via immunoSEQ multiplex PCR; TCRdb's table is partial and in-frame only. The top ten clones hold around 43% of a sample with tens of thousands of clones, more than 40% of them seen once. This specimen consisted of tumor tissue, obtained after nivolumab (anti-PD-1) treatment. The receptor source for this set is a person aged 35 to 85 with oral cavity squamous cell carcinoma.

In this sample, this clone is medium-sized. This sequence joins TRBV10-3 and TRBJ2-7; a weak D match, TRBD1 (5 bases). V was pared by 0 bases and J by 9 bases, with 6 bases between. CDR1 is ENHRY and CDR2 is SYGVKD in the germline V gene. This CDR3 spans 11 amino acids. The CDR3 reads CAISESGPQYF. The CDR3 region has the DNA TGTGCCATCAGTGAGTCGGGGCCGCAGTACTTC.

The chain carries TRBV4-1 and TRBJ2-3; a weak D match, TRBD2 (7 bases). The germline V gene has CDR1 MGHRA and CDR2 YSYEKL. The CDR3 sequence is 15 residues long. V lost 4 bases and J lost 2, with 13 bases in between. Here the CDR3 reads CASSRQAGDTDTQYF. Here the CDR3 DNA reads TGCGCCAGCAGCCGACAGGCGGGGGACACAGATACGCAGTATTTT.

This clone has a handful of counts. This chain uses TRBV7-9 with TRBJ2-7, with D unresolved. Between the trimmed V and J ends, which lost 5 bases and 0 bases, there was a span of 8 bases. Germline loops: CDR1 SEHNR, CDR2 FQNEAQ (reference sequence). The CDR3 consists of 13 residues. The CDR3 region is CASSPQSSYEQYF. CDR3 coding DNA: TGTGCCAGCAGCCCACAGAGCTCCTACGAGCAGTACTTC.

This clone showed up just a few times. V is TRBV11-2 and J is TRBJ1-1, with D unclear. V was shortened by 0 bases and J by 4 bases, with 9 bases between the two germline ends. Per germline, CDR1 SGHAT and CDR2 FQNNGV. The length of the CDR3 is 14 residues. The CDR3 sequence: CASSLEPGSTEAFF. CDR3 in DNA: TGTGCCAGCAGCTTAGAACCTGGCAGCACTGAAGCTTTCTTT. The full variable domain, in which reference TRBV11-2 and TRBJ1-1 provide the parts outside the CDR3, is EAGVAQSPRYKIIEKRQSVAFWCNPISGHATLYWYQQILGQGPKLLIQFQNNGVVDDSQLPKDRFSAERLKGVDSTLKIQPAKLEDSAVYLCASSLEPGSTEAFFGQGTRLTVV.

V is TRBV9 and J is TRBJ2-1; 14 bases match TRBD2. V shed 4 bases and J 4 bases; nucleotides not matched to a gene: 10. Germline V gives CDR1 SGDLS, CDR2 YYNGEE. The CDR3 contains 18 residues. The DNA of the CDR3 is TGTGCCAGCAGCCCCCGCACGGGACTAGCGGGGGTTTACAATGAGCAGTTCTTC. The encoded protein is CASSPRTGLAGVYNEQFF.

The V call is TRBV9, the J call TRBJ1-1; D call uncertain. Germline V gene data show CDR1 as SGDLS and CDR2 as YYNGEE. This CDR3 is 14 amino acids long. Deletions cut 0 bases from V and 3 bases from J, with 9 bases between. As DNA, the CDR3 is TGTGCCAGCAGCGTAGCTGTGGGAGACACTGAAGCTTTCTTT. It is translated as CASSVAVGDTEAFF.

This clone was detected many times. The chain employs TRBV19 and TRBJ2-4, with TRBD2 identical over 8 bases. The V gene end was trimmed by 3 bases and the J gene end by 6 bases; junction bases not matched to a gene: 7. The germline V gene encodes CDR1 LNHDA and CDR2 SQIVND (reference sequence). The CDR3 sequence is 15 residues long. The CDR3 DNA sequence: TGTGCCAGTAGTATCAAGCGGGGGCAGGGAAACATTCAGTACTTC. The encoded protein is CASSIKRGQGNIQYF.

This clone was recorded once. The V call is TRBV6-5, the J call TRBJ1-2; D is undetermined. V was trimmed by 2 bases and J by 8 bases, leaving 18 bases between them. CDR1 and CDR2 from the germline V gene are MNHEY and SVGAGI. This CDR3 has 15 amino acids. CDR3 amino acids: CASSYRPTWEGGYTF. CDR3 nucleotide sequence: TGTGCCAGCAGTTACCGACCCACCTGGGAAGGAGGCTACACCTTC.

This clone was found a few times. This chain joins TRBV20-1 and TRBJ1-2; D is possibly TRBD1 (6 bases). Germline V CDR1 and CDR2: DFQATT, SNEGSKA (reference sequence). The CDR3 extends over 11 amino acids. V lost 7 bases and J 5 bases, leaving 11 bases between the germline ends. CDR3 coding DNA: TGCAGTGTTACAGGGACTTATGGCTACACCTTC. Translated, it gives CSVTGTYGYTF.

This clone was counted between two and nine times. The CDR3 region is CASSILAGAYNEQFF. The CDR3 DNA is TGTGCCAGCAGCATTCTAGCGGGAGCCTACAATGAGCAGTTCTTC. The chain links TRBV7-2 to TRBJ2-1, with TRBD2 identical over 10 bases. Germline values: CDR1 SGHTA, CDR2 FQGNSA. The CDR3 contains 15 residues. The ends lost 5 bases at V and 2 bases at J; junction bases unmatched: 3.

The sample holds a few counts of this clone. The chain combines TRBV7-8 with TRBJ1-6; TRBD1 matches 7 bases. V trimming: 6 bases; J trimming: 5 bases; junction bases outside the gene matches: 4. The germline V gene has CDR1 SGHVS and CDR2 FQNEAQ. The CDR3 sequence is 14 residues long. The CDR3 loop is CASSWDSDNSPLHF. The CDR3 DNA sequence: TGTGCCAGCAGTTGGGACAGCGATAATTCACCCCTCCACTTT.

The chain links TRBV7-9 to TRBJ2-1; TRBD1 might be the D (5 bases). The germline V gene encodes CDR1 SEHNR and CDR2 FQNEAQ (reference sequence). Trimming removed 1 base at V and 6 bases at J, with 13 bases between. This CDR3 contains 15 residues. CDR3 sequence reads: CASSLVQGSFNEQFF. The CDR3 bases are TGTGCCAGCAGCTTAGTTCAGGGATCTTTCAATGAGCAGTTCTTC.

The V call is TRBV4-3, the J call TRBJ2-4, with D perhaps matching TRBD2 (5 bases). The CDR3 spans 16 residues. Germline V gene lookup returns CDR1 LGHNA and CDR2 YSLEER. V was clipped by 0 bases and J by 7 bases, with 16 bases between them. CDR3 in amino acids: CASSQDTGSLANIQYF. The CDR3 DNA follows: TGCGCCAGCAGCCAAGATACCGGCAGTTTAGCGAACATTCAGTACTTC.

The genes are TRBV6-1 and TRBJ1-1; D perhaps matches TRBD1 (6 bases). Trimming took off 5 bases at V and 4 bases at J, with 14 bases between the two ends. Per germline, CDR1 MNHNS and CDR2 SASEGT. This CDR3 has 14 residues. CDR3 region: CASSKGTPSTEAFF. CDR3 bases: TGTGCCAGCAGTAAGGGGACACCCAGCACTGAAGCTTTCTTT.

In its sample, this clone was seen many times. The chain employs TRBV5-5 and TRBJ2-7; weak D call: TRBD2 (5 bases). CDR1 is SGHKS, CDR2 YYEKEE, per germline (reference sequence). The CDR3 spans 13 residues. Trimming pared 4 bases from V and 3 bases from J, leaving 11 bases between. CDR3 bases: TGTGCCAGCAGCCGGGATACCAACTACGAGCAGTACTTC. Protein sequence: CASSRDTNYEQYF.

V gene TRBV5-1 combines with J gene TRBJ2-5; D might be TRBD1 (5 bases). This CDR3 spans 15 amino acids. CDR1 is SGHRS, CDR2 YFSETQ, per germline. Between the trimmed V and J ends, which lost 1 base and 1 base, there was a span of 11 bases. The CDR3 loop is CASSLSTGSQETQYF. The CDR3 nucleotides read TGCGCCAGCAGCTTGTCCACAGGTTCCCAAGAGACCCAGTACTTC. Full variable domain (missing parts from reference TRBV5-1 and TRBJ2-5): KAGVTQTPRYLIKTRGQQVTLSCSPISGHRSVSWYQQTPGQGLQFLFEYFSETQRNKGNFPGRFSGRQFSNSRSEMNVSTLELGDSALYLCASSLSTGSQETQYFGPGTRLLVL.

This clone has more than one count but fewer than ten. This chain uses TRBV6-1 with TRBJ2-5, with TRBD2 matching over 7 bases. Germline trimming cut 7 bases from V and 5 bases from J; bases unmatched to any gene: 10. The germline CDR1 and CDR2 sequences are MNHNS and SASEGT. This CDR3 comprises 14 residues. The CDR3 DNA sequence: TGTGCCAGCATTAGACTAGCCTCGAGGGAGACCCAGTACTTC. This gives the protein CASIRLASRETQYF.

CDR3 protein: CASSTRTSGRKQETQYF. CDR3 sequence (DNA): TGTGCCAGCAGCACTAGGACTAGCGGGAGGAAACAAGAGACCCAGTACTTC. The chain joins TRBV7-8 to TRBJ2-5; TRBD2 agrees at 14 bases. J lost 2 bases, V lost 5 bases, and 7 bases had no gene match. Germline assignment: CDR1 SGHVS and CDR2 FQNEAQ. The length of the CDR3 is 17 residues.

This clone was counted a few times. The chain employs TRBV6-5 and TRBJ1-2, with D unresolved. The germline V gene encodes CDR1 MNHEY and CDR2 SVGAGI. V shed 6 bases and J shed 4 bases, with 12 bases lying between them. CDR3 length: 13 residues. The CDR3 DNA reads as TGTGCCAGCAGCCCCGTTGGGGTCTATGGCTACACCTTC. Amino acid sequence: CASSPVGVYGYTF.

Comment on this clone: This same CDR3 is encoded by further DNA sequences in the sample. The chain combines TRBV4-3 with TRBJ1-6; D not resolved. CDR1 LGHNA and CDR2 YSLEER come from the germline V gene. The CDR3 runs to 12 residues. V lost 3 bases and J 7 bases, leaving 4 bases between the germline ends. CDR3: CASSQGNSPLHF. CDR3 nucleotides: TGCGCCAGCAGCCAGGGGAATTCACCCCTCCACTTT.

The rearrangement uses TRBV6-6 and TRBJ1-1; no firm D call. The CDR3 consists of 14 residues. Germline V gene lookup returns CDR1 MNHNY and CDR2 SVGAGI (reference sequence). V lost 4 bases and J 2 bases, leaving 11 bases between the germline ends. The CDR3 protein is CASSFTQDNTEAFF. The DNA of the CDR3 is TGTGCCAGCAGTTTTACCCAGGATAACACTGAAGCTTTCTTT.

The chain links TRBV7-9 to TRBJ2-1; tentatively, D is TRBD1 (5 bases). Germline CDR1 and CDR2: SEHNR and FQNEAQ (reference sequence). Trimming took off 5 bases at V and 9 bases at J, with 11 bases between the two ends. There are 12 residues in the CDR3. DNA of the CDR3: TGTGCCAGCAGCGGAAAAGGGGTTGAGCAGTTCTTC. It codes for CASSGKGVEQFF.